These T cell receptor beta chains were read from a single sample in a study of beta chain features in type 1 diabetes. The method was immunoSEQ multiplex PCR; TCRdb's version includes in-frame clones alone and lacks a portion of them. The sample gives some 640,000 clones, 11% to 15% of which show up once; 0.035% to 0.045% is in the top ten. Sequencing was performed on naive CD4+ T cells from blood. The receptors stem from a young man with type 1 diabetes. Each CDR3 is given with its conserved first and last residue. D genes are given only for firm matches. Only part of the rows carry a size: once, few, many, or a class if the clone is expanded.

>few|TRBV25-1|12|TRBJ2-7|TRBD1
CASSGQGSEQYF
TGTGCCAGCAGTGGACAGGGATCCGAGCAGTACTTC
>.|TRBV6-6|14|TRBJ2-7|TRBD1
CASSTGQGTYEQYF
TGTGCCAGCAGTACCGGACAGGGTACCTACGAGCAGTACTTC
>few|TRBV15|14|TRBJ2-1|.
CATSPTPTYNEQFF
TGTGCCACCAGCCCAACCCCCACCTACAATGAGCAGTTCTTC
>few|TRBV7-2|16|TRBJ1-5|.
CASSLGGSLSNQPQHF
TGTGCCAGCAGCTTAGGTGGCAGCTTGAGCAATCAGCCCCAGCATTTT
>few|TRBV6-5|14|TRBJ1-1|TRBD1
CASSYLTGGTEAFF
TGTGCCAGCAGTTACTTGACAGGGGGGACTGAAGCTTTCTTT
>few|TRBV6-5|15|TRBJ2-1|TRBD2
CASSYVSGRTNEQFF
TGTGCCAGCAGTTACGTCAGCGGGAGAACGAATGAGCAGTTCTTC
>few|TRBV28|13|TRBJ2-7|.
CASSPRADYEQYF
TGTGCCAGCAGTCCTCGGGCGGATTACGAGCAGTACTTC
>few|TRBV13|13|TRBJ1-1|.
CASWGGSATEAFF
TGTGCCAGCTGGGGGGGTTCAGCCACTGAAGCTTTCTTT
>.|TRBV2|16|TRBJ1-1|.
CASRQNTGSLNTEAFF
TGTGCCAGCAGGCAAAATACAGGGTCTTTGAACACTGAAGCTTTCTTT
>.|TRBV6-6|15|TRBJ2-3|TRBD1
CASSSGQGITDTQYF
TGTGCCAGCAGTTCAGGACAGGGTATCACAGATACGCAGTATTTT
>.|TRBV30|15|TRBJ2-3|.
CAWSGYGQTTDTQYF
TGTGCCTGGAGTGGATATGGACAGACCACAGATACGCAGTATTTT
>.|TRBV7-7|12|TRBJ2-1|.
CASSLDFGEQFF
TGTGCTAGCAGCTTAGATTTTGGCGAGCAGTTCTTC
>.|TRBV6-1|14|TRBJ2-3|.
CASSEGRGSDTQYF
TGTGCCAGCAGTGAAGGAAGGGGATCAGATACGCAGTATTTT